This T cell receptor (beta chain) was sequenced in a study of chemoradiotherapy in HPV16-positive cancers. Study context: Candidate HPV-specific T-cell clones and common TCR motifs came from functional assays in a couple of HPV16-positive patients.

Germline-derived CDR1 and CDR2 are SGHVS and FQNEAQ. The V and J ends lost 1 base and 6 bases, in that order; junction bases with no gene match: 8. CDR3 length equals 16 residues. Study-wide findings and caveats: Candidate HPV-specific clones and E7-related TCR motifs grew in tumor during treatment. HPV-specific T cells were functionally defined from only a couple of HPV16-positive patients.

This table comes from immunoSEQ multiplex PCR, and its TCRdb copy is limited to in-frame clones, with some not included. The sample contains about 21,000 clones, around 87% of which appear only once. Over chemoradiotherapy, repertoires were sampled more than once. About this clone itself: Its antigen is not known.

This TCR was sampled from a human donor with HPV-associated anogenital cancer. The specimen comprised blood, sampled from a patient who underwent chemoradiotherapy. This sequence joins TRBV7-8 and TRBJ1-5, with 8 bases aligning to TRBD1. CDR3 nucleotides: TGTGCCAGCAGCTTAGTAGGCAGGGGGCAGGTTCAGCCCCAGCATTTT. Protein product: CASSLVGRGQVQPQHF.